This TCR beta chain was captured in a study of T cell changes during pregnancy in multiple sclerosis. Assay used: immunoSEQ multiplex PCR; TCRdb lists only in-frame clones, some missing. The sample holds about 93,000 clones, 85% to 95% seen once. V was trimmed by 0 bases and J by 5 bases, leaving 11 bases between them. Germline V gene lookup returns CDR1 SGHNT and CDR2 YYREEE (reference sequence). The CDR3 runs 14 residues. The starting material was peripheral blood, obtained after pregnancy. The rearrangement links TRBV5-4 to TRBJ1-2; no clear D gene. The sequence was collected from a female donor with multiple sclerosis, enrolled in a pregnancy study. CDR3 nucleotide sequence: TGTGCCAGCAGCTTGGAGTCCCCGGGGTATGGCTACACCTTC. This gives the protein CASSLESPGYGYTF.